Listed here is a single T cell receptor beta chain. The CDR3 is 14 residues long. CDR1 is SEHNR and CDR2 is FQNEAQ in the germline V gene (reference sequence). Trimming took off 1 base at V and 4 bases at J, with 11 bases between the two ends. This sample was included in a study of T cell changes during pregnancy in multiple sclerosis. Profiled with immunoSEQ multiplex PCR; TCRdb holds only in-frame clones, not every one. The sample holds 28,000 or so clones, 85% to 95% seen once. The clonotype originates from a female donor with multiple sclerosis, enrolled in a pregnancy study. The sample here was CD8+ T cells from peripheral blood mononuclear cells, taken before pregnancy. The chain joins TRBV7-9 to TRBJ2-7; perhaps TRBD2 as D (6 bases). In DNA, the CDR3 is TGTGCCAGCAGCTTAGTCCTAGCGCCATACGAGCAGTACTTC. Translated, it gives CASSLVLAPYEQYF. Complete variable domain (other parts from reference TRBV7-9 and TRBJ2-7): DTGVSQNPRHKITKRGQNVTFRCDPISEHNRLYWYRQTLGQGPEFLTYFQNEAQLEKSRLLSDRFSAERPKGSFSTLEIQRTEQGDSAMYLCASSLVLAPYEQYFGPGTRLTVT.